The 22 T cell receptor beta chains reported below all come from one sample, sequenced in a study of CD4 T cells in relation to SARS-CoV-2 and coronaviruses. Unexposed donor CD4+ T cells date from about 2011-2018, before the COVID-19 pandemic. Sequencing used immunoSEQ multiplex PCR; TCRdb keeps in-frame clones, though not all of them. Of tens of thousands of clones in the sample, 90% to 95% were seen once. Sequenced input: naive CD4+ T cells from PBMCs. Indicated subset: naive CD4+ T cells isolated by negative enrichment. These receptors came from a human donor in good health.

This chain joins TRBV2 and TRBJ1-4, with D possibly matching TRBD1 (5 bases). Trimming stripped 5 bases from V and 11 bases from J, with 15 bases between. The CDR3 loop spans 13 amino acids. Germline V lookup: CDR1 SNHLY, CDR2 FYNNEI. The CDR3 coding sequence is TGTGCCAGCAGTACTACGGGGCTGGGGAAACTGTTTTTT. It specifies CASSTTGLGKLFF.

V gene TRBV7-2 combines with J gene TRBJ1-6; D is unclear. V lost 7 bases and J lost 9, with 10 bases in between. The V gene's germline CDR1 is SGHTA and CDR2 FQGNSA. This CDR3 spans 12 amino acids. CDR3 region: CASKRVASPLHF. Here the CDR3 DNA reads TGTGCCAGCAAGAGGGTGGCTTCACCCCTCCACTTT.

The genes are TRBV11-2 and TRBJ2-3; 9 bases match TRBD2. CDR1 is SGHAT, CDR2 FQNNGV, per germline. V shed 4 bases, J shed 4 bases, and the junction held 12 bases outside the gene matches. This CDR3 contains 17 residues. This chain's CDR3 is CASSSLQGLANSDTQYF. CDR3 in DNA: TGTGCCAGCAGCTCTCTTCAGGGACTAGCTAACTCAGATACGCAGTATTTT.

This clone has only one observation. The V and J genes are TRBV2 and TRBJ2-5; 7 nucleotides line up with TRBD2. The trim removed 4 bases at V and 2 bases at J, leaving 4 bases unmatched. The CDR3 totals 14 residues. Germline V gives CDR1 SNHLY, CDR2 FYNNEI. In DNA, the CDR3 is TGTGCCAGCAGTGGCGGACTAGATCAAGAGACCCAGTACTTC. Protein: CASSGGLDQETQYF.

This chain joins TRBV30 and TRBJ1-4; 9 bases map to TRBD1. V lost 5 bases, J lost 7 bases, and 8 bases stayed unmatched. The length of the CDR3 is 14 residues. Germline V CDR1 and CDR2: GTSNPN, SVGIG (reference sequence). The CDR3 DNA is TGTGCCTGGTTACCGGGACAGGGAGGTGAAAAACTGTTTTTT. It encodes CAWLPGQGGEKLFF.

This clone was counted only a few times. This sequence joins TRBV3-1 (or the pseudogene TRBV3-2) and TRBJ1-3; 7 bases map to TRBD1. Germline V gene data show CDR1 as LGHDT and CDR2 as YNNKEL (reference sequence). With 6 bases clipped from V and 1 base from J, the junction kept 3 bases outside the gene matches. The CDR3 is 14 amino acids. Written as DNA, the CDR3 is TGTGCCAGCAGGGACAGGCCATCTGGAAACACCATATATTTT. Amino acids: CASRDRPSGNTIYF.

The chain combines TRBV30 with TRBJ1-4; unclear D gene. The CDR3 has 12 residues. Per germline, CDR1 GTSNPN and CDR2 SVGIG (reference sequence). The V gene lost 3 bases and the J gene lost 8 bases, with 10 bases spanning the gap. The CDR3 spells CAWSLTPEKLFF. CDR3 sequence (DNA): TGTGCCTGGAGCCTAACACCAGAAAAACTGTTTTTT.

The chain uses TRBV5-1 and TRBJ2-7, with D possibly TRBD2 on 6 matching bases. Germline CDR1 is SGHRS and CDR2 is YFSETQ. CDR3 length: 14 residues. V was trimmed by 8 bases and J by 1 base, leaving 16 bases between them. The CDR3, as DNA: TGCGCCAGTCGCCGGGGGTCAGCGTCCTACGAGCAGTACTTC. Amino acid sequence: CASRRGSASYEQYF.

J is TRBJ2-2 and V is TRBV24-1; TRBD1 matches at 7 bases. This CDR3 contains 16 residues. Germline loops: CDR1 KGHDR, CDR2 SFDVKD. With V trimmed by 1 base and J by 5 bases, 6 bases remained unmatched. For the CDR3, the DNA is TGTGCCACCAGTGATTTCAGGCAGGGGGAAACCGGGGAGCTGTTTTTT. Encoded protein: CATSDFRQGETGELFF.

V gene TRBV10-3 combines with J gene TRBJ2-2; 8 bases line up with TRBD1. Per the germline V gene, CDR1 is ENHRY and CDR2 is SYGVKD. V trimming: 8 bases; J trimming: 4 bases; junction bases outside the gene matches: 15. This CDR3 is built from 17 residues. CDR3 sequence reads: CAISGGVTQGATGELFF. The CDR3 DNA sequence: TGTGCCATCTCGGGTGGGGTAACTCAGGGGGCCACCGGGGAGCTGTTTTTT.

The rearrangement uses TRBV5-8 and TRBJ2-1; D uncertain. Looked up from germline, CDR1 is SGHTS and CDR2 is YDEGEE. Trimming took off 4 bases at V and 12 bases at J, with 17 bases between the two ends. This CDR3 has 13 amino acids. Written as DNA, the CDR3 is TGTGCCAGCAGCGATTACAGACCTCTGGGGCAGTTCTTC. This codes for CASSDYRPLGQFF.

The chain employs TRBV18 and TRBJ1-4; 9 nucleotides agree with TRBD1. CDR3 length: 15 amino acids. Trimming removed 1 base from V and 8 bases from J; junction bases left unmatched: 5. CDR1 and CDR2 from the germline V gene are KGHSH and LQKENI. CDR3: CASSPRDRAAEKLFF. The CDR3 nucleotides read TGTGCCAGCTCACCACGGGACAGGGCTGCCGAAAAACTGTTTTTT.

The chain employs TRBV10-3 and TRBJ2-7; D is perhaps TRBD2 (7 bases). This CDR3 is built from 13 residues. The V gene's germline CDR1 is ENHRY and CDR2 SYGVKD. V was pared by 10 bases and J by 0 bases, with 13 bases between. CDR3 bases: TGTGCCACCGGGGGCGGGAGCTCCTACGAGCAGTACTTC. Its protein is CATGGGSSYEQYF.

The J gene is TRBJ2-3, the V gene TRBV9, with 7 bases identical to TRBD2. With V trimmed by 3 bases and J by 2 bases, 9 bases remained unmatched. The CDR3 consists of 16 residues. The germline CDR1 and CDR2 sequences are SGDLS and YYNGEE. The CDR3 DNA reads TGTGCCAGCAGCGCAAGCGGGGAGGGGCCCACAGATACGCAGTATTTT. Translation: CASSASGEGPTDTQYF.

The chain combines TRBV24-1 with TRBJ2-1, with 10 bases identical to TRBD2. Germline lookup yields CDR1 KGHDR and CDR2 SFDVKD. The CDR3 contains 15 residues. With V trimmed by 9 bases and J by 8 bases, 12 bases remained unmatched. Written as DNA, the CDR3 is TGTGCCACCGGAGAGAGCGGGGGGGCGGTGGATGAGCAGTTCTTC. Its translation is CATGESGGAVDEQFF.

In this sample, this clone turned up once. The rearrangement uses TRBV27 and TRBJ1-1; 7 positions agree with TRBD1. The germline gives CDR1 MNHEY, CDR2 SMNVEV (reference sequence). The CDR3 is made up of 15 amino acids. Here the CDR3 reads CATWRGRGWRTEAFF. DNA of the CDR3: TGTGCAACCTGGAGGGGGCGGGGGTGGCGAACTGAAGCTTTCTTT.

The V and J genes are TRBV10-3 and TRBJ2-1; D remains unclear. The CDR3 runs to 13 residues. Germline values: CDR1 ENHRY, CDR2 SYGVKD. V was clipped by 2 bases and J by 6 bases, with 8 bases between them. CDR3 coding DNA: TGTGCCATCAGTGAGCCGCCTGGCAATGAGCAGTTCTTC. This codes for CAISEPPGNEQFF.

This clone was seen more than once but under ten times. The gene calls are TRBV5-8 and TRBJ1-5; D is uncertain. The CDR3 totals 13 residues. The germline V gene encodes CDR1 SGHTS and CDR2 YDEGEE. Trimming left V 2 bases short and J 10 bases short, with 13 bases between. CDR3 DNA: TGTGCCAGCAGCTTCGGGATTTTGTATCCCCAGCATTTT. This translates into CASSFGILYPQHF. The full variable domain, completed using reference TRBV5-8 and TRBJ1-5, is EAGVTQSPTHLIKTRGQQATLRCSPISGHTSVYWYQQALGLGLQFLLWYDEGEERNRGNFPPRFSGRQFPNYSSELNVNALELEDSALYLCASSFGILYPQHFGDGTRLSIL.

The V and J genes are TRBV19 and TRBJ1-1; tentative D call: TRBD1 (5 bases). CDR3 length: 14 amino acids. With 1 base removed from V and 0 bases from J, the gap between germline ends came to 6 bases. Germline values: CDR1 LNHDA, CDR2 SQIVND (reference sequence). CDR3 protein: CASSIGQLNTEAFF. DNA for the CDR3: TGTGCCAGTAGTATAGGACAGTTGAACACTGAAGCTTTCTTT. The whole variable domain, remainder taken from reference TRBV19 and TRBJ1-1, is DGGITQSPKYLFRKEGQNVTLSCEQNLNHDAMYWYRQDPGQGLRLIYYSQIVNDFQKGDIAEGYSVSREKKESFPLTVTSAQKNPTAFYLCASSIGQLNTEAFFGQGTRLTVV.

The count of this clone is one. The V and J genes are TRBV15 and TRBJ2-7, with TRBD1 matching over 10 bases. V lost 3 bases and J lost 6; bases outside the gene matches: 5. CDR3 length: 14 amino acids. Germline CDR1 is LNHNV and CDR2 is YYDKDF (reference sequence). CDR3 protein: CATSRGGTGAEQYF. CDR3 in DNA: TGTGCCACCAGCAGGGGGGGGACAGGGGCCGAGCAGTACTTC.

This chain connects TRBV5-4 to TRBJ1-2; 11 nucleotides agree with TRBD1. V lost 3 bases and J lost 3; bases outside the gene matches: 7. This CDR3 is built from 16 residues. Germline-derived CDR1 and CDR2 are SGHNT and YYREEE (reference sequence). The CDR3 DNA sequence: TGTGCCAGCAGCTCGGACAGGGGGCTACTGGACTATGGCTACACCTTC. It translates to CASSSDRGLLDYGYTF.

V is TRBV15 and J is TRBJ2-3; tentative D call: TRBD2 (6 bases). This CDR3 has 15 residues. The ends were cut back, 1 base at V and 4 bases at J, with 12 bases in the middle. In germline, CDR1 is LNHNV, CDR2 YYDKDF (reference sequence). The CDR3 DNA is TGTGCCACCAGCAGAGGGAGGGTGGATCCAGATACGCAGTATTTT. Translation gives CATSRGRVDPDTQYF.